This entry lists 31 T cell receptor beta chains sequenced from one sample in a study of cytomegalovirus exposure and HLA in healthy donors. The PCR made use of 60 Vbeta and 13 Jbeta primers. The data were produced by immunoSEQ multiplex PCR, yet TCRdb's version contains in-frame clones alone and is incomplete. The sample comprises under 95,000 clones, about two thirds of which are singletons, and about 12% rests with the top ten. Material for sequencing was PBMCs. The receptors stem from a woman between 40 and 55 years old in good health and CMV-seropositive.

The rearrangement links TRBV13 to TRBJ2-5, with 9 bases matching TRBD2. Germline values: CDR1 PRHDT, CDR2 FYEKMQ (reference sequence). This CDR3 has 15 amino acids. With V trimmed by 1 base and J by 5 bases, 5 bases remained unmatched. The CDR3 sequence is CASSLDAGGRETQYF. The CDR3 nucleotides are TGTGCCAGCAGCTTAGATGCGGGGGGGCGGGAGACCCAGTACTTC.

This rearrangement joins TRBV27 to TRBJ1-2; 8 bases agree with TRBD1. The germline V gene has CDR1 MNHEY and CDR2 SMNVEV (reference sequence). CDR3 length: 17 amino acids. The junction had 11 bases not matched to a gene; V was cut back by 4 bases and J by 1 base. The CDR3 spells CASSSIRGRGFNYGYTF. The CDR3 DNA reads TGTGCCAGCAGTTCCATCAGGGGGCGGGGGTTTAACTATGGCTACACCTTC.

The chain uses TRBV7-6 and TRBJ2-6, with TRBD2 as a possible D gene (5 bases). The CDR3 totals 14 residues. From germline, CDR1 is SGHVS and CDR2 FNYEAQ. This CDR3 is CACSRDSGANVLTF. In DNA, the CDR3 is TGTGCTTGTAGTCGGGACTCTGGGGCCAACGTCCTGACTTTC.

The V gene is TRBV5-6, the J gene TRBJ2-1, with 8 bases that match TRBD1. V gave up 2 bases and J gave up 6 bases; unmatched junction bases: 4. The germline CDR1 and CDR2 sequences are SGHDT and YYEEEE. This CDR3 is 14 amino acids long. CDR3 coding DNA: TGTGCCAGCAGCTTCACGACAGGGGCCAATGAGCAGTTCTTC. The encoded protein is CASSFTTGANEQFF. Full variable domain (rest looked up from reference TRBV5-6 and TRBJ2-1): DAGVTQSPTHLIKTRGQQVTLRCSPKSGHDTVSWYQQALGQGPQFIFQYYEEEERQRGNFPDRFSGHQFPNYSSELNVNALLLGDSALYLCASSFTTGANEQFFGPGTRLTVL.

The chain uses TRBV13 and TRBJ2-7; no definite D call. Between the trimmed V and J ends, which lost 3 bases and 1 base, there was a span of 10 bases. This CDR3 has 14 residues. CDR1 is PRHDT, CDR2 FYEKMQ, per germline (reference sequence). CDR3 region: CASSLAIFSYEQYF. The CDR3 bases are TGTGCCAGCAGCTTGGCCATTTTTTCCTACGAGCAGTACTTC.

V and J are TRBV5-4 and TRBJ1-6; tentative D call: TRBD1 (5 bases). The CDR3 has 14 amino acids. V was trimmed by 2 bases and J by 9 bases, leaving 12 bases between them. Germline V gene data show CDR1 as SGHNT and CDR2 as YYREEE (reference sequence). CDR3 nucleotide sequence: TGTGCCAGCAGCTTTAGGGGCGAGGTTTCACCCCTCCACTTT. It is translated as CASSFRGEVSPLHF.

J is TRBJ1-5 and V is TRBV19, with a tentative D call TRBD1 (6 bases). CDR1 and CDR2 from the germline V gene are LNHDA and SQIVND (reference sequence). The CDR3 runs to 19 residues. With 5 bases removed from V and 2 bases from J, the gap between germline ends came to 25 bases. CDR3 DNA sequence: TGTGCCAGTAGTCTCTCCGGCCCCAGGGGAGGGAATGGCAATCAGCCCCAGCATTTT. Protein product: CASSLSGPRGGNGNQPQHF. Looking up the rest from reference TRBV19 and TRBJ1-5 gives the full variable domain: DGGITQSPKYLFRKEGQNVTLSCEQNLNHDAMYWYRQDPGQGLRLIYYSQIVNDFQKGDIAEGYSVSREKKESFPLTVTSAQKNPTAFYLCASSLSGPRGGNGNQPQHFGDGTRLSIL.

V and J are TRBV5-1 and TRBJ2-7; D possibly corresponds to TRBD1 (6 bases). This CDR3 region has 14 residues. Trimming took off 4 bases at V and 3 bases at J, with 14 bases between the two ends. Germline CDR1 and CDR2: SGHRS and YFSETQ. The CDR3 spells CASSESLGGYEQYF. CDR3 sequence (DNA): TGCGCCAGCAGCGAGAGCCTAGGGGGCTACGAGCAGTACTTC. The complete variable domain, with remaining parts taken from reference TRBV5-1 and TRBJ2-7, reads KAGVTQTPRYLIKTRGQQVTLSCSPISGHRSVSWYQQTPGQGLQFLFEYFSETQRNKGNFPGRFSGRQFSNSRSEMNVSTLELGDSALYLCASSESLGGYEQYFGPGTRLTVT.

This clone has only one observation. The chain recombines TRBV5-1 with TRBJ2-3, with TRBD2 matching 9 bases. V was clipped by 0 bases and J by 8 bases; unmatched bases: 7. The CDR3 consists of 15 residues. Looked up from germline, CDR1 is SGHRS and CDR2 is YFSETQ. CDR3 sequence reads: CASSLAAGGPGTQYF. The CDR3 coding sequence is TGCGCCAGCAGCTTGGCGGCGGGGGGGCCGGGTACGCAGTATTTT.

On this clone: One junction end does not reproduce the germline sequence, and a read error may be involved. This sequence joins TRBV7-7 and TRBJ1-3; TRBD1 aligns across 7 bases. CDR1 is SSHAT and CDR2 is FNYEAQ in the germline V gene (reference sequence). There are 15 residues in the CDR3. The CDR3 sequence: CASSQTPGGGNTIYF. The CDR3 DNA reads TGTGCTAGCAGCCAAACCCCAGGGGGAGGAAACACCATATATTTT. The full variable domain, rest sourced from reference TRBV7-7 and TRBJ1-3, is GAGVSQSPRYKVTKRGQDVTLRCDPISSHATLYWYQQALGQGPEFLTYFNYEAQPDKSGLPSDRFSAERPEGSISTLTIQRTEQRDSAMYRCASSQTPGGGNTIYFGEGSWLTVV.

The chain links TRBV7-8 to TRBJ2-3; 14 bases align to TRBD2. The CDR3 length is 18 residues. Germline V lookup: CDR1 SGHVS, CDR2 FQNEAQ. V shed 5 bases and J 2 bases; nucleotides not matched to a gene: 9. CDR3: CASSPLGLAGGFTDTQYF. Written as DNA, the CDR3 is TGTGCCAGCAGCCCTCTCGGACTAGCGGGGGGATTCACAGATACGCAGTATTTT.

This chain links TRBV7-2 with TRBJ1-2; no reliable D call. Trimming left V 2 bases short and J 6 bases short, with 13 bases between. This CDR3 is 14 amino acids long. Germline V lookup: CDR1 SGHTA, CDR2 FQGNSA. This CDR3 reads CASSLSLSVHGYTF. The CDR3 coding sequence is TGTGCCAGCAGCTTATCCTTATCCGTCCATGGCTACACCTTC.

The V and J genes are TRBV6-1 and TRBJ1-1, with D possibly TRBD1 on 6 matching bases. The CDR3 length is 13 residues. Germline CDR1 is MNHNS and CDR2 is SASEGT. The V end was cut by 5 bases, the J end by 13 bases, with 20 bases between. DNA for the CDR3: TGTGCCAGCAGTCCTGACAGGCTTCGGGAGGGTTTCTTT. Residues: CASSPDRLREGFF.

This chain connects TRBV7-3 to TRBJ1-2; TRBD1 aligns across 7 bases. The V gene's germline CDR1 is SGHTA and CDR2 FQGTGA. There are 13 residues in the CDR3. The V gene end was trimmed by 5 bases and the J gene end by 3 bases; junction bases not matched to a gene: 3. The CDR3 bases are TGTGCCAGCAGCCTCACAGGGGACTATGGCTACACCTTC. Protein sequence: CASSLTGDYGYTF. The full variable domain, its missing parts supplied by reference TRBV7-3 and TRBJ1-2, is GAGVSQTPSNKVTEKGKYVELRCDPISGHTALYWYRQSLGQGPEFLIYFQGTGAADDSGLPNDRFFAVRPEGSVSTLKIQRTERGDSAVYLCASSLTGDYGYTFGSGTRLTVV.

This chain connects TRBV9 to TRBJ1-4; D uncertain. The length of the CDR3 is 16 residues. V was shortened by 0 bases and J by 8 bases, with 17 bases between the two germline ends. The germline CDR1 and CDR2 sequences are SGDLS and YYNGEE. CDR3 region: CASSVGAPLSGEKLFF. In nucleotides, the CDR3 is TGTGCCAGCAGCGTAGGGGCCCCGCTAAGCGGGGAAAAACTGTTTTTT.

V usage is TRBV10-3 and J usage is TRBJ1-2; D is unclear. This CDR3 has 12 amino acids. V was clipped by 4 bases and J by 6 bases, with 9 bases between them. Looked up from germline, CDR1 is ENHRY and CDR2 is SYGVKD. The CDR3 is CAISGGSHGYTF. As DNA, the CDR3 is TGTGCCATCAGTGGAGGTAGTCATGGCTACACCTTC.

The rearrangement joins TRBV6-5 to TRBJ1-2, with 8 bases aligning to TRBD1. The V gene's germline CDR1 is MNHEY and CDR2 SVGAGI. There are 13 residues in the CDR3. V lost 0 bases to trimming and J lost 10 bases; unmatched junction nucleotides: 4. CDR3 region: CASSYSRQGAYTF. CDR3 bases: TGTGCCAGCAGTTACTCGAGGCAGGGGGCCTACACCTTC.

This clone was seen just once. The J gene is TRBJ1-2, the V gene TRBV5-8, with a possible D match to TRBD1 (5 bases). Per the germline V gene, CDR1 is SGHTS and CDR2 is YDEGEE. The CDR3 is made up of 14 amino acids. Trimming left V 3 bases short and J 5 bases short, with 14 bases between. CDR3 in amino acids: CASSSGGPWYGYTF. CDR3 DNA: TGTGCCAGCAGCTCGGGGGGACCGTGGTATGGCTACACCTTC. Full variable domain (missing parts from reference TRBV5-8 and TRBJ1-2): EAGVTQSPTHLIKTRGQQATLRCSPISGHTSVYWYQQALGLGLQFLLWYDEGEERNRGNFPPRFSGRQFPNYSSELNVNALELEDSALYLCASSSGGPWYGYTFGSGTRLTVV.

This clone appeared a single time. This chain connects TRBV5-4 to TRBJ2-5; 7 nucleotides agree with TRBD1. Trimming cost V 4 bases and J 0 bases; bases outside gene matches: 6. Germline-derived CDR1 and CDR2 are SGHNT and YYREEE (reference sequence). The CDR3 totals 15 residues. In nucleotides, the CDR3 is TGTGCCAGCAGCGCCAAAGACAGGGACCAAGAGACCCAGTACTTC. Encoded protein: CASSAKDRDQETQYF.

V gene TRBV30 combines with J gene TRBJ2-3, with 9 bases identical to TRBD2. The CDR3 consists of 14 residues. Losses at the gene ends were 4 bases for V and 2 bases for J; bases not matched to a gene: 4. Germline V CDR1 and CDR2: GTSNPN, SVGIG (reference sequence). CDR3 in amino acids: CAWTSGNPTDTQYF. For the CDR3, the DNA is TGTGCCTGGACTAGCGGGAACCCCACAGATACGCAGTATTTT.

The chain carries TRBV5-1 and TRBJ1-1, with unresolved D. V was pared by 2 bases and J by 11 bases, with 16 bases between. The length of the CDR3 is 13 residues. CDR1 and CDR2 (germline): SGHRS, YFSETQ. CDR3 DNA sequence: TGCGCCAGCAGCTTACAGTCGGCCGATCGGGCTTTCTTT. It codes for CASSLQSADRAFF.

The chain employs TRBV10-3 and TRBJ1-2, with 11 bases identical to TRBD1. The germline CDR1 and CDR2 sequences are ENHRY and SYGVKD. The CDR3 sequence is 15 residues long. Germline trimming cut 8 bases from V and 7 bases from J; bases unmatched to any gene: 12. The CDR3 region has the DNA TGTGCCATCCAATCCCGGGACAGGGGGGATAGTGGCTACACCTTC. It codes for CAIQSRDRGDSGYTF.

The V gene is TRBV5-6, the J gene TRBJ2-5, with 7 positions matching TRBD2. With V trimmed by 2 bases and J by 5 bases, 6 bases remained unmatched. The length of the CDR3 is 14 residues. Germline CDR1 is SGHDT and CDR2 is YYEEEE. The DNA of the CDR3 is TGTGCCAGCAGCTTTATGGGGGGAGGGGAGACCCAGTACTTC. Protein sequence: CASSFMGGGETQYF.

Worth noting for this clone: This CDR3 is also generated by other DNA sequences in the sample. The V and J genes are TRBV30 and TRBJ1-5; 11 positions match TRBD1. Germline V CDR1 and CDR2: GTSNPN, SVGIG (reference sequence). CDR3 size: 15 residues. J lost 4 bases, V lost 5 bases, and 7 bases had no gene match. The CDR3 region is CAWSVGTGGNQPQHF. The CDR3 bases are TGTGCCTGGTCCGTCGGGACAGGGGGTAATCAGCCCCAGCATTTT.

The chain employs TRBV19 and TRBJ1-2; TRBD1 is a possible D gene (5 bases). CDR3 length equals 14 residues. CDR1 and CDR2 (germline): LNHDA, SQIVND (reference sequence). V was shortened by 1 base and J by 2 bases, with 8 bases between the two germline ends. CDR3 protein: CASSIGDWNYGYTF. Here the CDR3 DNA reads TGTGCCAGTAGTATAGGGGACTGGAACTATGGCTACACCTTC.

A note on this clone: At one boundary the junction diverges from the germline segment, which might be a read error. The chain carries TRBV2 and TRBJ1-4; D not certain. This CDR3 region has 14 residues. Germline V gene data show CDR1 as SNHLY and CDR2 as FYNNEI. CDR3 region: CASSLYSTNEELFF. The CDR3, as DNA: TGTGCCAGCAGCCTATATTCAACTAATGAAGAACTGTTTTTT.

This chain links TRBV11-2 with TRBJ2-4; D remains ambiguous. The V gene's germline CDR1 is SGHAT and CDR2 FQNNGV. This CDR3 region has 13 residues. The V gene lost 0 bases and the J gene lost 8 bases, with 8 bases spanning the gap. The CDR3 DNA reads as TGTGCCAGCAGCTTAGAGCGCTTTGACATTCAGTACTTC. Translating gives CASSLERFDIQYF.

The chain is built from TRBV5-1 and TRBJ2-2; TRBD1 aligns across 10 bases. The CDR3 runs to 16 residues. V gave up 4 bases and J gave up 4 bases; unmatched junction bases: 7. Germline V CDR1 and CDR2: SGHRS, YFSETQ. The CDR3 region has the DNA TGCGCCAGCAGCGAGACAGGGGGCGGTTCCACCGGGGAGCTGTTTTTT. Translated: CASSETGGGSTGELFF.

This clone occurred a few times. In DNA form, the CDR3 reads TGCGCCAGCAGCTTGGGGTCTCAGGGGGCCGGCACTGAAGCTTTCTTT. Translating gives CASSLGSQGAGTEAFF. The genes are TRBV5-1 and TRBJ1-1; 8 positions agree with TRBD1. The trim removed 0 bases at V and 4 bases at J, leaving 8 bases unmatched. Germline-derived CDR1 and CDR2 are SGHRS and YFSETQ. This CDR3 comprises 16 residues. The whole variable domain, remainder taken from reference TRBV5-1 and TRBJ1-1, is KAGVTQTPRYLIKTRGQQVTLSCSPISGHRSVSWYQQTPGQGLQFLFEYFSETQRNKGNFPGRFSGRQFSNSRSEMNVSTLELGDSALYLCASSLGSQGAGTEAFFGQGTRLTVV.

The rearrangement joins TRBV6-5 to TRBJ2-7; D is possibly TRBD1 (6 bases). Per the germline V gene, CDR1 is MNHEY and CDR2 is SVGAGI. The CDR3 is 16 residues long. V lost 1 base, J lost 1 base, and 14 bases lay in between. The CDR3 region has the DNA TGTGCCAGCAGTTACTTCGAGGAAACAGGGTCCTACGAGCAGTACTTC. Translated, it gives CASSYFEETGSYEQYF.

The chain employs TRBV5-1 and TRBJ1-1; no clear D gene. The CDR3 consists of 12 residues. V was trimmed by 4 bases and J by 3 bases, leaving 7 bases between them. CDR1 and CDR2 (germline): SGHRS, YFSETQ. Here the CDR3 reads CASSPGDTEAFF. CDR3 bases: TGCGCCAGCAGCCCCGGGGACACTGAAGCTTTCTTT.